This T cell receptor beta chain derives from a study of beta chain features in type 1 diabetes. As for the study in general: Sorted cell examination encompassed over 90,000,000 cells across all samples. Findings and caveats of the study: Cells with high TCR expression could be over-represented when cDNA is sequenced. When Type 1 diabetes patients were examined, their TCRB CDR3s proved moderately but significantly shorter in all four CD4+ subsets.

Expressed TCRB transcripts were sequenced because the isolated RNA had all been reverse transcribed beforehand. The repertoire was sequenced with immunoSEQ multiplex PCR; TCRdb's copy has only in-frame clones and lacks some. Here the sample spans under 300,000 clones, approximately 25% being singletons. Once sorted, every population was more than 98% pure. The CDR3 spans 15 residues. Looked up from germline, CDR1 is SGHRS and CDR2 is YFSETQ. Trimming took 3 bases from V and 1 from J; bases not matched to a gene: 5. This clone has more than one count but fewer than ten. Its antigen is not identified. The sequence derives from a woman aged 25 to 39 with type 1 diabetes. The chain employs TRBV5-1 and TRBJ1-1, with 8 bases aligning to TRBD1. The sequencing sample was made of naive CD4+ T cells from blood. The CDR3 DNA sequence: TGCGCCAGCAGCTCAAAGGACAGGGAGAACACTGAAGCTTTCTTT. Amino acids: CASSSKDRENTEAFF.